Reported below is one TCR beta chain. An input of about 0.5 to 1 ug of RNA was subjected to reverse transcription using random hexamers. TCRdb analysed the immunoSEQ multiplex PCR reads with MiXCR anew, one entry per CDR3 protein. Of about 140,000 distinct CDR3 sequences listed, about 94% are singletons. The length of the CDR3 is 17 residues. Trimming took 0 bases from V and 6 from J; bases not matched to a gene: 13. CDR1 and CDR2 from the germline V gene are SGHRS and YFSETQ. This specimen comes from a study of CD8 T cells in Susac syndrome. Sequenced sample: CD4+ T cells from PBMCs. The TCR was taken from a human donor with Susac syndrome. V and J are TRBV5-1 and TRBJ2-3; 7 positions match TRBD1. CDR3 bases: TGCGCCAGCAGCTTGGGGCAGGGGGTCCGAGACGCCGATACGCAGTATTTT. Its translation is CASSLGQGVRDADTQYF.